This T cell receptor beta chain was recorded in a study of T cells in Graves' hyperthyroidism and ophthalmopathy. The CDR3 totals 13 residues. The germline CDR1 and CDR2 sequences are MNHNS and SASEGT. Based on clinical symptoms, serum thyroxine and TRAb, thyroid ultrasound and orbital computed tomography, diagnoses were reached. Template material for amplifying TCR beta CDR3 regions consisted of RNA transcripts. Carried out on the TCR CDR3, a first-round RT-PCR used the HTBI primer set. TCRdb independently ran MiXCR on the multiplex PCR reads; one entry per CDR3 protein. The top ten clones hold 13% to 15% of a sample with about 420,000 distinct CDR3 sequences, about 15% of them seen once. Remarks on this clonotype: The junction does not match germline at one end; this may be a read error.

The sequence was obtained from a woman aged 18-30 years with Graves' hyperthyroidism. The specimen sequenced was blood. V and J are TRBV6-1 and TRBJ2-5; TRBD2 aligns across 9 bases. The CDR3 protein is CASKIGSSGVHHF. The CDR3 DNA is TGTGCCAGCAAAATCGGGTCTAGCGGGGTTCATCACTTC.